The entry that follows covers one T cell receptor beta chain sequence. Its antigen is unidentified. Produced via immunoSEQ multiplex PCR; TCRdb's table is partial and in-frame only. Here the sample spans approximately 120,000 clones, over 85% being singletons. The sample comes from a study of T cell responses to AZD1222 COVID-19 vaccine. For the study at large: Pooled together were second doses at about 4 or about 12 weeks.

In germline, CDR1 is LGHDT, CDR2 YNNKEL (reference sequence). The length of the CDR3 is 17 residues. After removal of 2 bases from V and 1 base from J, the junction contained 6 bases not matched to a gene. Study results and caveats: Regions 160-218 and 743-854 dominated among vaccine-associated CD4 TCRs spanning spike. The donors showed a predominance of white British ancestry and of females, with possible underestimation of clonal diversity.

This clonotype originated in an adult in good health. The genes are TRBV3-1 (or the pseudogene TRBV3-2) and TRBJ2-1; 9 bases match TRBD2. The source was peripheral blood, collected on day 0 of AZD1222 vaccination. This CDR3 is CASSQQAGGFSYNEQFF. CDR3 nucleotide sequence: TGTGCCAGCAGCCAACAAGCGGGGGGATTTTCCTACAATGAGCAGTTCTTC.